This T cell receptor beta chain was found in a study of T cell repertoires in cytomegalovirus infection. Turning to the study itself: It was the public TCR beta signatures that indicated both CMV infection and matching HLA type. Findings of the study overall: It was HLA-C-restricted CMV-specific TCR beta clonotypes that dominated the response ex vivo.

TCRdb processed the reads anew with MiXCR; each CDR3 protein has one entry. The sample yields hundreds of thousands of distinct CDR3 sequences, about 17% seen once. Per the germline V gene, CDR1 is SGHRS and CDR2 is YFSETQ. The CDR3 is 16 residues long. V shed 3 bases and J 7 bases; nucleotides not matched to a gene: 6. About this clonotype itself: Its antigen is unidentified.

The chain joins TRBV5-1 to TRBJ1-6; 11 bases line up with TRBD1. The sequencing sample was made of PBMCs. This sequence was found in a human donor in good health (CMV status not recorded). Some clones in this sample may be carry-over from other donors' samples. The CDR3 loop reads CASSSGQGAWNSPLHF. The CDR3 coding sequence is TGCGCCAGCAGCTCAGGACAGGGGGCCTGGAATTCACCCCTCCACTTT. Full variable domain (rest looked up from reference TRBV5-1 and TRBJ1-6): KAGVTQTPRYLIKTRGQQVTLSCSPISGHRSVSWYQQTPGQGLQFLFEYFSETQRNKGNFPGRFSGRQFSNSRSEMNVSTLELGDSALYLCASSSGQGAWNSPLHFGNGTRLTVT.